Below, 20 T cell receptor beta chains from the same sample are listed, as sequenced in a study of regulatory T cells in long-lasting Graves disease. Arm-PCR with iRepertoire HTBI primers amplified the CDR3 regions for these TCR beta libraries. TCRdb fed the multiplex PCR reads into MiXCR, producing one record per CDR3 protein. The table has roughly 420,000 distinct CDR3 sequences, about 17% seen once; the top ten hold around 11%. The time point was: newly diagnosed GD, antithyroid drugs for less than 3 months. Researchers made the TCR library from RNA that was extracted from PBMCs. This sample also belongs to another study, concerning T cells in Graves' hyperthyroidism and ophthalmopathy.

The sequencing used peripheral blood mononuclear cells (PBMCs), collected at new diagnosis, from a patient treated with antithyroid drugs. All receptors come from a woman in her twenties or thirties with Graves disease.

This clonotype came up a few times. The genes are TRBV24-1 and TRBJ2-3, with 14 bases matching TRBD2. The CDR3 length is 18 residues. Trimming cost V 5 bases and J 2 bases; bases outside gene matches: 8. The germline gives CDR1 KGHDR, CDR2 SFDVKD. CDR3 sequence: CATSASGTSGRNTDTQYF. The CDR3 nucleotides read TGTGCCACCAGTGCCTCCGGGACTAGCGGGAGAAACACAGATACGCAGTATTTT.

This clonotype has at least ten counts. This sequence joins TRBV7-9 and TRBJ2-1, with 10 bases identical to TRBD2. The V gene's germline CDR1 is SEHNR and CDR2 FQNEAQ (reference sequence). With V trimmed by 4 bases and J by 5 bases, 5 bases remained unmatched. This CDR3 comprises 15 residues. The CDR3 reads CASSYLAGVDNEQFF. For the CDR3, the DNA is TGTGCCAGCAGCTACCTAGCGGGAGTTGACAATGAGCAGTTCTTC.

This chain joins TRBV29-1 and TRBJ2-5, with D perhaps matching TRBD1 or TRBD2 (5 bases each). The V gene's germline CDR1 is SQVTM and CDR2 ANQGSEA. The CDR3 spans 14 residues. Trimming removed 6 bases from V and 1 base from J, with 15 bases in between. CDR3: CSVGEGAVQETQYF. CDR3 nucleotides: TGCAGCGTGGGGGAAGGGGCAGTCCAAGAGACCCAGTACTTC.

This clonotype was observed many times. The V call is TRBV6-5, the J call TRBJ2-1, with 9 nucleotides matching TRBD2. The CDR3 consists of 15 residues. Unmatched junction bases numbered 7, after V lost 4 bases and J lost 6 bases. CDR1 MNHEY and CDR2 SVGAGI come from the germline V gene. The CDR3 DNA reads as TGTGCCAGCAGTTTCTCCGGGACTAGCTTCAATGAGCAGTTCTTC. Translated, it gives CASSFSGTSFNEQFF.

As concerns this clonotype: A read error may explain this, as a much larger clone is one base away. The chain recombines TRBV20-1 with TRBJ1-1; the D gene is possibly TRBD1 (5 bases). The CDR3 runs to 16 residues. Germline V gene sequence: CDR1 DFQATT, CDR2 SNEGSKA (reference sequence). CDR3 in DNA: TGCAGTGCTAGAGAGCCCCGTGAGGGGACGGGAACTGAAGCTTCCTTT. Its translation is CSAREPREGTGTEASF.

In this sample, this clonotype turned up a few times. The rearrangement uses TRBV7-9 and TRBJ2-1, with D tentatively TRBD1 (8 bases). CDR3 length equals 17 residues. Germline loops: CDR1 SEHNR, CDR2 FQNEAQ (reference sequence). V gave up 4 bases and J gave up 0 bases, with 16 bases separating them. In DNA form, the CDR3 reads TGTGCCAGCAGCTCCTCAGGGGGCGGGGGCTCCTACAATGAGCAGTTCTTC. Its protein product is CASSSSGGGGSYNEQFF.

The sample holds many counts of this clonotype. V and J are TRBV20-1 and TRBJ2-5; D not certain. Trimming removed 1 base at V and 6 bases at J, with 15 bases between. Germline V gene lookup returns CDR1 DFQATT and CDR2 SNEGSKA (reference sequence). The CDR3 is made up of 14 amino acids. The CDR3: CSARVPGKVKTQYF. Written as DNA, the CDR3 is TGCAGTGCTAGAGTGCCCGGCAAAGTGAAGACCCAGTACTTC.

This clonotype has a handful of counts. V usage is TRBV6-1 and J usage is TRBJ1-6; 11 bases agree with TRBD1. The length of the CDR3 is 17 residues. Looked up from germline, CDR1 is MNHNS and CDR2 is SASEGT. With 3 bases clipped from V and 6 bases from J, the junction kept 7 bases outside the gene matches. Here the CDR3 DNA reads TGTGCCAGCAGTGACCTCTGGACAGGGGGCATTAATTCACCCCTCCACTTT. Amino acids: CASSDLWTGGINSPLHF.

This clonotype was picked up many times. The chain uses TRBV7-8 and TRBJ2-3; the D gene is possibly TRBD1 (6 bases). Looked up from germline, CDR1 is SGHVS and CDR2 is FQNEAQ. The CDR3 spans 14 residues. The ends were cut back, 5 bases at V and 0 bases at J, with 9 bases in the middle. The CDR3 nucleotides read TGTGCCAGCAGCCGTGGACAGAGCACAGATACGCAGTATTTT. Amino acids: CASSRGQSTDTQYF.

The table lists this clonotype with many counts. The chain links TRBV28 to TRBJ1-5; D gene unclear. The V and J ends lost 5 bases and 3 bases respectively, with 8 bases between them. The CDR3 is 13 amino acids. Germline CDR1 MDHEN, CDR2 SYDVKM. CDR3 bases: TGTGCCAGCAGTCCCGCCGACAATCAGCCCCAGCATTTT. Amino acids: CASSPADNQPQHF.

Details on this clonotype: With a much larger clone just one base away, this may be a read error. The conserved phenylalanine or tryptophan is not found at the CDR3 terminus, so this likely reflects a read error. This chain joins TRBV29-1 and TRBJ1-1, with D unresolved. V was clipped by 3 bases and J by 7 bases, with 9 bases between them. CDR1 and CDR2 from the germline V gene are SQVTM and ANQGSEA. CDR3 length: 11 amino acids. Here the CDR3 reads CSVELVNEAFV. DNA of the CDR3: TGCAGCGTTGAGTTAGTTAATGAAGCTTTCGTT.

This clonotype was seen many times. This chain uses TRBV7-3 with TRBJ2-3; the D is unclear. The length of the CDR3 is 12 residues. Germline assignment: CDR1 SGHTA and CDR2 FQGTGA. Trimming pared 5 bases from V and 4 bases from J, leaving 7 bases between. The CDR3 region has the DNA TGTGCCAGCAGCCAAAGCCCAGATACGCAGTATTTT. This codes for CASSQSPDTQYF.

This clonotype was detected many times. The chain combines TRBV5-1 with TRBJ2-7; possibly TRBD1 or TRBD2 for D (5 bases each). The CDR3 runs to 14 residues. CDR1 and CDR2 (germline): SGHRS, YFSETQ. V was cut by 0 bases and J by 2 bases, with 9 bases left in between. CDR3 in DNA: TGCGCCAGCAGCTTGGGACAGACTACCTACGAGCAGTACTTC. This gives the protein CASSLGQTTYEQYF.

This clonotype appeared many times. The gene calls are TRBV20-1 and TRBJ1-1, with D tentatively TRBD1 (5 bases). Trimming removed 0 bases from V and 5 bases from J, with 22 bases in between. The CDR3 is made up of 17 amino acids. Germline CDR1 and CDR2: DFQATT and SNEGSKA (reference sequence). CDR3 in DNA: TGCAGTGCTAGAGATCGTCTTTCGGGCAGGGTAGGGACTGAAGCTTTCTTT. Its translation: CSARDRLSGRVGTEAFF.

This clonotype was counted at least ten times. The chain uses TRBV18 and TRBJ2-1; D unresolved. V was cut by 8 bases and J by 9 bases, with 11 bases left in between. This CDR3 has 11 residues. CDR1 is KGHSH, CDR2 LQKENI, per germline. CDR3 DNA sequence: TGTGCCAGCAGCCCACGGACTGAGCAGTTCTTC. Its translation: CASSPRTEQFF.

A remark on this clonotype: It is likely a read error: a sequence one base away is far more abundant. This chain links TRBV28 with TRBJ2-7, with 9 positions matching TRBD2. CDR1 MDHEN and CDR2 SYDVKM come from the germline V gene. The V gene end was trimmed by 10 bases and the J gene end by 7 bases; junction bases not matched to a gene: 14. This CDR3 has 14 residues. The CDR3 protein is CATCGTSSYNEQYF. The CDR3 DNA reads as TGTGCCACGTGCGGGACTAGCTCCTACAATGAGCAGTACTTC.

In the case of this clonotype: Mismatch with germline at one junction end may stem from a read error. The V call is TRBV6-1, the J call TRBJ1-2; D may be TRBD1 (6 bases). CDR3 size: 12 residues. CDR1 is MNHNS, CDR2 SASEGT, per germline. Written as DNA, the CDR3 is TGTGCCAGCAGTGGAACGGACAGAAATTACCTCTTC. It yields the protein CASSGTDRNYLF.

The chain recombines TRBV9 with TRBJ1-2; TRBD1 agrees at 7 bases. The CDR3 consists of 15 residues. Germline V lookup: CDR1 SGDLS, CDR2 YYNGEE. Losses at the gene ends were 0 bases for V and 7 bases for J; bases not matched to a gene: 9. The CDR3 region is CASSVDVTGAFGYTF. CDR3 coding DNA: TGTGCCAGCAGCGTAGATGTAACAGGGGCCTTTGGCTACACCTTC.

About this clonotype itself: A much larger clonotype is one base distant, so this may be a read error. The J gene is TRBJ2-1, the V gene TRBV20-1; D call uncertain. Per the germline V gene, CDR1 is DFQATT and CDR2 is SNEGSKA (reference sequence). The CDR3 is 14 amino acids. V was pared by 1 base and J by 5 bases, with 12 bases between. The CDR3 DNA sequence: TGCAGTGCTAGAGGTTTGGCAGGCCACAATGAGCAGTTCTTC. It codes for CSARGLAGHNEQFF.

This clonotype was seen many times. The chain combines TRBV18 with TRBJ2-7; D may be TRBD2 (6 bases). V was pared by 3 bases and J by 1 base, with 10 bases between. The germline V gene has CDR1 KGHSH and CDR2 LQKENI. The CDR3 has 14 amino acids. For the CDR3, the DNA is TGTGCCAGCTCACCGAGACGGGAGTCCTACGAGCAGTACTTC. Amino acid sequence: CASSPRRESYEQYF.